A selection of T cell receptor beta chains follows, all from one sample in a study of early T cells in non-severe SARS-CoV-2 infection. TCRdb used MiXCR to reprocess the 5' RACE reads, holding one entry per CDR3 protein. The sample includes over 45,000 distinct CDR3 sequences, over 5% of them seen just once. Sequenced input: whole blood. Receptor source: an adult who was a healthcare worker with PCR-confirmed SARS-CoV-2 infection or an uninfected control (not recorded which). CDR3s include the opening cysteine and the closing phenylalanine or tryptophan. The order of the fields is D gene, V gene, J gene, CDR3 protein. D genes are given only for firm matches.

-	TRBV5-6	TRBJ2-2	CASSFIGTGELFF
TRBD1	TRBV12-3/TRBV12-4	TRBJ2-7	CASRRTGQIYEQYF
-	TRBV20-1	TRBJ1-1	CSARGGEVEAFF
-	TRBV20-1	TRBJ1-1	CSATTRWFVMNTEAFF
TRBD1	TRBV2	TRBJ1-5	CASSEAHPGGGNQPQHF
TRBD1	TRBV2	TRBJ1-1	CASSASPDRENTEAFF
TRBD2	TRBV5-5	TRBJ2-3	CASRYIAGRNGDTQYF
-	TRBV21-1	TRBJ1-6	CASSPGQGITYNSPLHF
TRBD1	TRBV12-3/TRBV12-4	TRBJ2-2	CASSLLGQGGTGELFF
-	TRBV28	TRBJ2-7	CASRERSLSYEQYF
-	TRBV16	TRBJ1-2	CASSPVMGMGYGYTF
-	TRBV9	TRBJ1-4	CASSASGGEKLFF
-	TRBV4-2	TRBJ1-1	CASSQAKTTLTEAFF
-	TRBV19	TRBJ2-7	CASSRQEYTYEQYF
-	TRBV3-1	TRBJ1-1	CASVLKGNPEAFF
-	TRBV7-2	TRBJ2-2	CASSLESAGELFF
TRBD2	TRBV7-2	TRBJ2-7	CASSMPGTSARWYEQYF
-	TRBV27	TRBJ2-2	CATALENTGELFF
TRBD2	TRBV10-3	TRBJ2-5	CATGLAGVGETQYF
TRBD1	TRBV7-8	TRBJ1-1	CASSLLQGAGEAFF
TRBD1	TRBV25-1	TRBJ1-1	CASTMRGRTEAFF
-	TRBV12-3/TRBV12-4	TRBJ2-4	CASSLRKNIQYF
TRBD1	TRBV4-2	TRBJ2-7	CASSQDGGQGAYEQYF
-	TRBV12-2	TRBJ2-7	CASRSMRRITYEQYF
-	TRBV12-3/TRBV12-4	TRBJ2-5	CASSPLQLGETQYF
-	TRBV5-1	TRBJ1-6	CASSLEAGDSPLHF
TRBD2	TRBV7-9	TRBJ2-7	CASSLSGATYEQYF
-	TRBV20-1	TRBJ2-1	CSLTAGDEQFF
TRBD2	TRBV7-2	TRBJ2-7	CASTPWGGNLFSYEQYF
-	TRBV7-2	TRBJ1-5	CASSWDRGQPQHF
-	TRBV6-5	TRBJ1-1	CASSAPANTEAFF
-	TRBV5-4	TRBJ2-3	CASSTPETTDTQYF
-	TRBV15	TRBJ1-2	CATSRETSYTF
-	TRBV11-2	TRBJ2-3	CVSSPHPGSAADTQYF
-	TRBV7-2	TRBJ2-7	CASSPRGVGLVTYEQYF
-	TRBV29-1	TRBJ2-7	CSALDSVYEQYF
TRBD1	TRBV7-6	TRBJ1-1	CASSPPRGANTEAFF
-	TRBV11-2	TRBJ2-1	CASSQRTVANNEQFF
-	TRBV18	TRBJ1-2	CASSPGGNYGYTF
-	TRBV27	TRBJ2-7	CASSPLWTDDTYEQYF
TRBD1	TRBV11-2	TRBJ1-2	CASSLDLTGGGGYTF
TRBD1	TRBV7-2	TRBJ2-5	CASSSPGQGAGETQYF
-	TRBV30	TRBJ1-2	CAWSVPLTPYGYTF
-	TRBV14	TRBJ1-1	CASSQGMNTEAFF
-	TRBV12-3/TRBV12-4	TRBJ1-1	CASSPGTANTEAFF
-	TRBV20-1	TRBJ2-4	CSARDGGGGLAKNIQYF
TRBD1	TRBV9	TRBJ1-2	CASSSGTGNYGYTF
TRBD2	TRBV7-6	TRBJ2-1	CASSLANGGLADNEQFF
TRBD1	TRBV6-1	TRBJ1-2	CASSGDSYGYTF
TRBD2	TRBV5-4	TRBJ2-1	CASRLAGGGEQFF
-	TRBV4-1	TRBJ2-5	CASSQFGGIQETQYF
TRBD2	TRBV28	TRBJ2-2	CASSTGGSVGELFF
-	TRBV7-9	TRBJ2-1	CASSFAGANEQFF
-	TRBV2	TRBJ2-1	CATQGPLKNEQFF
-	TRBV5-6	TRBJ1-1	CASSLAGRNTEAFF
-	TRBV3-2	TRBJ2-1	CASSPTGTSSYNEQFF
-	TRBV7-9	TRBJ1-6	CASSSLSSAGSLHF
-	TRBV3-1	TRBJ2-7	CASSQDSGSNSYEQYF
-	TRBV19	TRBJ1-4	CASWSPRGSKLFF
TRBD1	TRBV2	TRBJ2-3	CASSGQGDWYF